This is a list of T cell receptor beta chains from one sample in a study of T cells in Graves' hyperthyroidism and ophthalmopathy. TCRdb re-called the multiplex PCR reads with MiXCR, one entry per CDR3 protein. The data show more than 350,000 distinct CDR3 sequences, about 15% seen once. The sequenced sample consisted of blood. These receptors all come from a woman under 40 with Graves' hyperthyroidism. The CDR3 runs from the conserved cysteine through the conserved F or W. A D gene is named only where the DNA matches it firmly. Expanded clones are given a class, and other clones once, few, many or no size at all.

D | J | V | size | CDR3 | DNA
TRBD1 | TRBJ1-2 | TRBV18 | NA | CASSTTGTVRLGYTF | TGTGCCAGCTCAACGACAGGGACGGTGAGGCTGGGCTACACCTTC
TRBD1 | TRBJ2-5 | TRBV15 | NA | CATSTGQGRGQETQYF | TGTGCCACCAGCACCGGACAGGGACGAGGGCAAGAGACCCAGTACTTC
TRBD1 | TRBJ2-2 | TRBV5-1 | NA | CASLGTGGTTGEPFF | TGCGCCAGCCTCGGGACAGGGGGTACCACCGGGGAGCCGTTTTTT
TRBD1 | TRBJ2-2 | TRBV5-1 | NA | CASSLVLLRDRGLELFF | TGCGCCAGCAGCTTGGTTCTTCTCCGGGACAGGGGGCTAGAGCTGTTTTTT
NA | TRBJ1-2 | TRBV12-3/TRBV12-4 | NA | CASSSTFTGSYGYTF | TGTGCCAGCAGTTCAACCTTTACAGGGTCCTATGGCTACACCTTC
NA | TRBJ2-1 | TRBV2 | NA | CASRNNGEYNEQFF | TGTGCCAGTCGTAATAATGGGGAGTACAATGAGCAGTTCTTC
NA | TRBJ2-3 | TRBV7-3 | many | CASSSTTQTDTQYF | TGTGCCAGCAGCTCCACCACGCAGACAGATACGCAGTATTTT
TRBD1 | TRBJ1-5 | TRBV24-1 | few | CATSDPRDRNQPQHF | TGTGCCACCAGTGACCCCCGGGACAGAAATCAGCCCCAGCATTTT
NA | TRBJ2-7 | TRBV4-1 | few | CASSHPVRGIYEQYF | TGCGCCAGCAGCCACCCGGTAAGGGGTATCTACGAGCAGTACTTC
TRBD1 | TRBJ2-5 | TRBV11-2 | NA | CASSLTGTGLKTQYF | TGTGCCAGCAGCTTAACCGGGACAGGCCTTAAGACCCAGTACTTC
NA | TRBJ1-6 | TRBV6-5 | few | CASSYSSQGPNSPLHF | TGTGCCAGCAGTTACTCAAGCCAGGGACCTAATTCACCCCTCCACTTT
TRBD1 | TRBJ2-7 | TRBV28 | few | CTSRIEGGGYYEQYF | TGTACCAGCAGAATAGAAGGGGGCGGTTACTACGAGCAGTACTTC
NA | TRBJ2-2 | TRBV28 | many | CASSSPGLATGELFF | TGTGCCAGCAGTTCCCCGGGACTTGCTACCGGGGAGCTGTTTTTT
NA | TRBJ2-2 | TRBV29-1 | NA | CSVEEENTGELFF | TGCAGCGTTGAAGAGGAGAACACCGGGGAGCTGTTTTTT
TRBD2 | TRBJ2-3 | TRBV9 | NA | CASSVPAGASTDTQYF | TGTGCCAGCAGCGTACCAGCGGGAGCTAGCACAGATACGCAGTATTTT
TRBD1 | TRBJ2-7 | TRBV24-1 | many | CATSDGTGYEQYF | TGTGCCACCAGTGATGGGACAGGGTACGAGCAGTACTTC
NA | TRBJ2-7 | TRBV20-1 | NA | CSAPFSEQYF | TGCAGTGCTCCGTTCTCCGAGCAGTACTTC
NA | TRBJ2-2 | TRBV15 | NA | CATSRDRGNAGELFF | TGTGCCACCAGCAGAGATCGGGGGAATGCCGGGGAGCTGTTTTTT
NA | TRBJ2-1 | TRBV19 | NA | CASSRTASGNEQFF | TGTGCCAGTAGTAGGACGGCAAGCGGCAATGAGCAGTTCTTC
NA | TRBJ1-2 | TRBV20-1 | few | CSARAGRDNYGYTF | TGCAGTGCTAGAGCTGGCAGGGATAACTATGGCTACACCTTC
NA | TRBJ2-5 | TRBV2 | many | CASSASGLQETQYF | TGTGCCAGCAGTGCCTCGGGACTGCAAGAGACCCAGTACTTC
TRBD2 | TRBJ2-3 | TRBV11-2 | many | CASSFPSGDTQYF | TGTGCCAGCAGCTTCCCTAGCGGGGATACGCAGTATTTT
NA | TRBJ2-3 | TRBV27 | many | CASREHLGTDTQYF | TGTGCCAGCAGGGAACACTTGGGGACAGATACGCAGTATTTT
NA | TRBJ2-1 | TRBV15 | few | CATSRDPGNSYNEQFF | TGTGCCACCAGCAGAGATCCTGGTAACTCCTACAATGAGCAGTTCTTC
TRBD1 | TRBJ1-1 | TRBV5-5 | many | CASSGGDSLYTEAFF | TGTGCCAGCAGCGGGGGGGACAGCCTTTACACTGAAGCTTTCTTT
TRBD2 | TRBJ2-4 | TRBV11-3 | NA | CASSLDLGLAGEWRIAAKNIQYF | TGTGCCAGCAGCTTAGATCTGGGACTAGCGGGAGAGTGGCGTATTGCTGCCAAAAACATTCAGTACTTC
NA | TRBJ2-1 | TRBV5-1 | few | CASSLVPTVGVNEQFF | TGCGCCAGCAGCTTGGTGCCAACCGTGGGGGTAAATGAGCAGTTCTTC
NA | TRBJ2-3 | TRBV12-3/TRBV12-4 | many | CASSPRQAKSTDTQYF | TGTGCCAGCAGTCCTCGACAAGCGAAAAGCACAGATACGCAGTATTTT
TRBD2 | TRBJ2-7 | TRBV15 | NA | CATSSAGGEQYF | TGTGCCACCAGTTCCGCGGGGGGCGAGCAGTACTTC
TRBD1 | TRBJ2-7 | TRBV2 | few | CASSRQGLGNEQYF | TGTGCCAGCAGCCGACAGGGATTGGGTAACGAGCAGTACTTC
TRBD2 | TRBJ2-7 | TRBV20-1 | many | CSAGPSGATYEQYF | TGCAGTGCTGGACCAAGCGGGGCGACTTACGAGCAGTACTTC
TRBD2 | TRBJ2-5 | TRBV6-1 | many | CASSTTSGRAGETQYF | TGTGCCAGCAGCACTACTAGCGGGAGGGCGGGAGAGACCCAGTACTTC
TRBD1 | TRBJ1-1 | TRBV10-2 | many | CASSELRTGNTEAFF | TGCGCCAGCAGTGAGCTACGGACAGGGAACACTGAAGCTTTCTTT
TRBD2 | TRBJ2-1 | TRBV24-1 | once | CATSDFSSGRVYEQFF | TGTGCCACCAGTGATTTTTCCAGCGGGAGGGTCTATGAGCAGTTCTTC
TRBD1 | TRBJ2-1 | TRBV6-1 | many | CASSPSAGTGYNEQFF | TGTGCCAGCAGTCCATCAGCCGGGACAGGATACAATGAGCAGTTCTTC
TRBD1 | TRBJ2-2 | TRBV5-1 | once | CASSPRTGNNGELFF | TGCGCCAGCAGCCCCAGGACAGGGAACAACGGGGAGCTGTTTTTT
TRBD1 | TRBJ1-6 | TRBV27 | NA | CASRGTGYSYNSPLHF | TGTGCCAGCAGGGGGACAGGCTACTCCTATAATTCACCCCTCCACTTT
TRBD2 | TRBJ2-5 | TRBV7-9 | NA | CASSYPAGVGQETQYF | TGTGCCAGCAGCTACCCGGCGGGGGTGGGGCAAGAGACCCAGTACTTC
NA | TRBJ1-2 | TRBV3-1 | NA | CASSLSGYGYTF | TGTGCCAGCAGCCTATCGGGATATGGCTACACCTTC
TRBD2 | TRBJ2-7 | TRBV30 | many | CAWSGGGGSYEQYF | TGTGCCTGGAGTGGGGGGGGAGGATCCTACGAGCAGTACTTC